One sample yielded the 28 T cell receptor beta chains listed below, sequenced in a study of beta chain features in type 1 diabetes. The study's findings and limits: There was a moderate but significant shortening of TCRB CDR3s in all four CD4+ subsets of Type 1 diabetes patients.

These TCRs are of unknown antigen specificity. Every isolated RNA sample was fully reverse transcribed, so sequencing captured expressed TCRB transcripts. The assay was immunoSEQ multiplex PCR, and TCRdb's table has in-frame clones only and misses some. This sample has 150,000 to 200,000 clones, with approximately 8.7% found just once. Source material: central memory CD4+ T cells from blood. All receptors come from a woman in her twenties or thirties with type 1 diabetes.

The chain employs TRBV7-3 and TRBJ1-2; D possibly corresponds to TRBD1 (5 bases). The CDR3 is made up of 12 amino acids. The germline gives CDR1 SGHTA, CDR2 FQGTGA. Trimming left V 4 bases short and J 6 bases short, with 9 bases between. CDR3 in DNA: TGTGCCAGCAGCTCGACAGCCGATGGCTACACCTTC. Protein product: CASSSTADGYTF.

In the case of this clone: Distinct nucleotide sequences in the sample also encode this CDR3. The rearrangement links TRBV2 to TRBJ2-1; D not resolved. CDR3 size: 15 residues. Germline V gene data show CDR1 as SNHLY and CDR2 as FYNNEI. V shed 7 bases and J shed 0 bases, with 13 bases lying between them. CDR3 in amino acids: CASILGESSYNEQFF. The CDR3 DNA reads TGTGCCAGCATACTCGGAGAGAGCTCCTACAATGAGCAGTTCTTC.

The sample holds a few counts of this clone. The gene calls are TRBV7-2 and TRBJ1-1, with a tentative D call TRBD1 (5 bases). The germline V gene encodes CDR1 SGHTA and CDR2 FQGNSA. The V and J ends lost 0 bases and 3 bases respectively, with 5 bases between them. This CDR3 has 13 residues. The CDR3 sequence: CASSLAGDTEAFF. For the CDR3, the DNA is TGTGCCAGCAGCTTAGCAGGGGACACTGAAGCTTTCTTT.

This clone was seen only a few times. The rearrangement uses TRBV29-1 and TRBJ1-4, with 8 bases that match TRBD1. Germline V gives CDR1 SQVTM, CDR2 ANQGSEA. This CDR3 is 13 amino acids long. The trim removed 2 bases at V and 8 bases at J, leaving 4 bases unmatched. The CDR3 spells CSVEQGAQEKLFF. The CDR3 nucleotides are TGCAGCGTTGAACAGGGGGCGCAGGAAAAACTGTTTTTT.

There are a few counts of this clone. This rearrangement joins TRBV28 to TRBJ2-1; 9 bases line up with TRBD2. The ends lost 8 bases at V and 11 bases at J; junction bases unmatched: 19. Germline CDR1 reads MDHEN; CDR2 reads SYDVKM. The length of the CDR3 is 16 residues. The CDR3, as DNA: TGTGCCAGCTACCCCCATAGCGGGAGTATGGGGGAAAAGCAGTTCTTC. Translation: CASYPHSGSMGEKQFF.

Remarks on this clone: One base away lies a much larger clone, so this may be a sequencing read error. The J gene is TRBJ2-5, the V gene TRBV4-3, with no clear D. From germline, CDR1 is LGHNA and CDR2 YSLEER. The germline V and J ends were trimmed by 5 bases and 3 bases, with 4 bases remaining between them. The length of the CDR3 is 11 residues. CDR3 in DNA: TGCGCCAGCAGCTCCGAAGAGACCCAGTACTTC. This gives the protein CASSSEETQYF.

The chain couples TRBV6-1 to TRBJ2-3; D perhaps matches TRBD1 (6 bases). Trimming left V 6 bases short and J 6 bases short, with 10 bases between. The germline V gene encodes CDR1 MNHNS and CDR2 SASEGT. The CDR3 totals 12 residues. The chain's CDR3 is CASRGGQDTQYF. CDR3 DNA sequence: TGTGCCAGCAGAGGTGGACAGGATACGCAGTATTTT.

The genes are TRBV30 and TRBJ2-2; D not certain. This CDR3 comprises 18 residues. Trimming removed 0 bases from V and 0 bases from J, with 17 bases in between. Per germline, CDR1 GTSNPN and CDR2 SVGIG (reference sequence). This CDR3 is CAWSVRPGYMANTGELFF. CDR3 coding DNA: TGTGCCTGGAGTGTACGACCAGGTTACATGGCGAACACCGGGGAGCTGTTTTTT.

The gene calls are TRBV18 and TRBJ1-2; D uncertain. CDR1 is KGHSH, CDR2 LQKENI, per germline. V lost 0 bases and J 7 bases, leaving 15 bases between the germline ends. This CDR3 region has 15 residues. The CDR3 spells CASSPPSVSDVGYTF. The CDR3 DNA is TGTGCCAGCTCACCACCAAGTGTTTCAGATGTTGGCTACACCTTC.

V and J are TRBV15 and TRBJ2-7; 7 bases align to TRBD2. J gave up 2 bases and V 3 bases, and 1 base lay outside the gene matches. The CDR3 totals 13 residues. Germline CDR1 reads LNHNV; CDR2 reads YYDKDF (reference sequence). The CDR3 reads CATSSGLAYEQYF. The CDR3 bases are TGTGCCACCAGCAGCGGACTAGCCTACGAGCAGTACTTC.

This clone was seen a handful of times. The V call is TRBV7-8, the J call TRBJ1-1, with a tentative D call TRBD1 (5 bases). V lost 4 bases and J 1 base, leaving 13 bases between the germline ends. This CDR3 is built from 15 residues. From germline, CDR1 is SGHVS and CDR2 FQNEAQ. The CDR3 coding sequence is TGTGCCAGCAGCTCCGTATTGGGGGGGAACACTGAAGCTTTCTTT. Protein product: CASSSVLGGNTEAFF.

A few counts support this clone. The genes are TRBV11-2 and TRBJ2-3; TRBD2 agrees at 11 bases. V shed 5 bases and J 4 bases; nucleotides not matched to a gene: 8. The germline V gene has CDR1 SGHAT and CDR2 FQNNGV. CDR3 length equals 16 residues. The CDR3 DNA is TGTGCCAGCAGCCCGATAGCGGGAGGGCCGGCAGATACGCAGTATTTT. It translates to CASSPIAGGPADTQYF.

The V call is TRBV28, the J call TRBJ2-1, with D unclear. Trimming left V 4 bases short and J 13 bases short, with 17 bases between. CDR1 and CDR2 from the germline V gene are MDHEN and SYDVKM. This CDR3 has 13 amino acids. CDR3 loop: CASSSILSPEQFF. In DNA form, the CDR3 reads TGTGCCAGCAGTTCAATCCTCTCGCCAGAACAGTTCTTC.

The CDR3 nucleotides are TGTGCCAGCAGTTACGACGGGAACGACAATGAGCAGTTCTTC. This encodes CASSYDGNDNEQFF. V gene TRBV6-5 combines with J gene TRBJ2-1, with D perhaps matching TRBD2 (5 bases). The CDR3 loop spans 14 amino acids. In germline, CDR1 is MNHEY, CDR2 SVGAGI. V was cut by 2 bases and J by 5 bases, with 10 bases left in between.

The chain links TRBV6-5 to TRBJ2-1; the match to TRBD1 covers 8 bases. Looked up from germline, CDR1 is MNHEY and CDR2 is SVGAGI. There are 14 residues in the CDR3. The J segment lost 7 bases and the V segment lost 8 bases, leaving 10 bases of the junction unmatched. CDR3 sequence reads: CASAGQGGYNEQFF. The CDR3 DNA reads TGTGCCAGCGCAGGACAGGGTGGTTATAATGAGCAGTTCTTC.

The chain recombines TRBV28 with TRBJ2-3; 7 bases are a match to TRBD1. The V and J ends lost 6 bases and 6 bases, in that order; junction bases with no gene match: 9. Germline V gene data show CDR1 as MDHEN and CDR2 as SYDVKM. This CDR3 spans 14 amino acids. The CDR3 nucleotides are TGTGCCAGCAGACTGACAGGGAGAGAGGATACGCAGTATTTT. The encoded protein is CASRLTGREDTQYF.

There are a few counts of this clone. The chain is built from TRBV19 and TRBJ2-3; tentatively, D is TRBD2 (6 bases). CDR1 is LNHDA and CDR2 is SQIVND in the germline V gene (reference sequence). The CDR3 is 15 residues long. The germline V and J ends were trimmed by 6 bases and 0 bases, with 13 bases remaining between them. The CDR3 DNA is TGTGCCAGTAGCCACCTCGGGACTAGCACAGATACGCAGTATTTT. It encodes CASSHLGTSTDTQYF.

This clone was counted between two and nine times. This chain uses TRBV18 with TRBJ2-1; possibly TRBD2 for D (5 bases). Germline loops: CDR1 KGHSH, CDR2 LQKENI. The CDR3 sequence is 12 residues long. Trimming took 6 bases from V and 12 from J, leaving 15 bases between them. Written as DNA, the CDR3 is TGTGCCAGCTCCTGGACGGACGAGGGGCAGTTCTTC. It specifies CASSWTDEGQFF.

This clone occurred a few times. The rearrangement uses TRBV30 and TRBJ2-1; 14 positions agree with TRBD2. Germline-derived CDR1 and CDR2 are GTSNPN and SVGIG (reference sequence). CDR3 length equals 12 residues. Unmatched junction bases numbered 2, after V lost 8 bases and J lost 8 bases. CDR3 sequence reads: CAGTSGSYEQFF. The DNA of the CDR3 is TGTGCCGGGACTAGCGGGAGCTATGAGCAGTTCTTC.

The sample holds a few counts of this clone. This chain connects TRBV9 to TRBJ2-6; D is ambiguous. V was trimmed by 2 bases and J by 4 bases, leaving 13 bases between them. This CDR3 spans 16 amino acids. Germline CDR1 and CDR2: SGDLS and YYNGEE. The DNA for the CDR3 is TGTGCCAGCAGCGTTCGACCGGGTCGGGGGGCCAACGTCCTGACTTTC. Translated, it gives CASSVRPGRGANVLTF.

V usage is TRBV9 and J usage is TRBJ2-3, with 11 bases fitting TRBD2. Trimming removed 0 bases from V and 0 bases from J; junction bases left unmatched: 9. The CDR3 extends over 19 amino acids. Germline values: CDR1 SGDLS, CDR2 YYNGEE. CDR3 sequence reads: CASSVGLAGPTASTDTQYF. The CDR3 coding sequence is TGTGCCAGCAGCGTAGGACTAGCGGGACCCACCGCTAGCACAGATACGCAGTATTTT.

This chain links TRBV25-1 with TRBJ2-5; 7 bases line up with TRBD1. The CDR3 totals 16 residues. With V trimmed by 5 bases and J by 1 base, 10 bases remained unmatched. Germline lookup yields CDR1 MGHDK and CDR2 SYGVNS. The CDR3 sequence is CASSNHRGRTQETQYF. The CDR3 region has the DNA TGTGCCAGCAGTAACCACAGGGGACGAACCCAAGAGACCCAGTACTTC.

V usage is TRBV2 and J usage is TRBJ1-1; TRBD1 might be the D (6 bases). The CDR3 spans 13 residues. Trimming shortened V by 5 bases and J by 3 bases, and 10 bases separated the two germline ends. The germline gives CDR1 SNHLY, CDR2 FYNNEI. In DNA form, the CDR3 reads TGTGCCAGCAGTCGACAGGCGGACACTGAAGCTTTCTTT. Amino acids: CASSRQADTEAFF.

The CDR3 DNA is TGTGCCAGCAGTGAAGGCCTCTCCCGGGAGAAAGCTTTCTTT. Translated, it gives CASSEGLSREKAFF. The V and J genes are TRBV6-1 and TRBJ1-1; no clear D. Trimming removed 1 base from V and 9 bases from J, with 15 bases in between. This CDR3 is 14 amino acids long. CDR1 MNHNS and CDR2 SASEGT come from the germline V gene.

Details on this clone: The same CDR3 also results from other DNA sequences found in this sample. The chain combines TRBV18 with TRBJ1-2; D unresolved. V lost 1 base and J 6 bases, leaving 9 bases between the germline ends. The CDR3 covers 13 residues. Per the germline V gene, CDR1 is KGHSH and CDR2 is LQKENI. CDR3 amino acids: CASSPRREDGYTF. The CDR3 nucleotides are TGTGCCAGCTCACCACGTCGGGAGGATGGCTACACCTTC.

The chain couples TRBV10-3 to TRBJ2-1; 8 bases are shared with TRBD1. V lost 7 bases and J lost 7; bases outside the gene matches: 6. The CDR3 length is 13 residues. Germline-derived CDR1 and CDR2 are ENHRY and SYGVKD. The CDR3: CAIMQGAGNEQFF. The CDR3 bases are TGTGCCATCATGCAGGGGGCCGGGAATGAGCAGTTCTTC.

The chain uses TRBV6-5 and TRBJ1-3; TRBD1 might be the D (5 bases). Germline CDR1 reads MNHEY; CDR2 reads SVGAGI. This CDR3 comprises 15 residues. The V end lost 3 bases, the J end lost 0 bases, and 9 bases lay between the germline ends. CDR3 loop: CASSYGGGSGNTIYF. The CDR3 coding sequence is TGTGCCAGCAGTTATGGGGGGGGCTCTGGAAACACCATATATTTT.

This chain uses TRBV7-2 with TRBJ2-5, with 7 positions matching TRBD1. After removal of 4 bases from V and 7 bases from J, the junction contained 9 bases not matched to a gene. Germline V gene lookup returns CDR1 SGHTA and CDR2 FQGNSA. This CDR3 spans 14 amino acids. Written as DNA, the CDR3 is TGTGCCAGCAGCTCCGATTCCGGACAGGTGACCCAGTACTTC. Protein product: CASSSDSGQVTQYF.